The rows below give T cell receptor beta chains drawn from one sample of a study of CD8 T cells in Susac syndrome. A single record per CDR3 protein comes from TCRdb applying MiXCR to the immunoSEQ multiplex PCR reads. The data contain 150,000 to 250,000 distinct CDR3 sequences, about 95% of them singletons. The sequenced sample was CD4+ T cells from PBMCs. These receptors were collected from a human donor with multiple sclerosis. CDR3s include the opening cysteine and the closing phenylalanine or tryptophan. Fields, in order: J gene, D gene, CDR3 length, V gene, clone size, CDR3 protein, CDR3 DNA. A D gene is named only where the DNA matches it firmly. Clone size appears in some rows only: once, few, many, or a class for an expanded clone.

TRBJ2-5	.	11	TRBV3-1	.	CASGQKETQYF	TGTGCCAGCGGACAGAAAGAGACCCAGTACTTC
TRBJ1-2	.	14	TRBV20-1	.	CSSWGRAGHYGYTF	TGCAGTTCGTGGGGAAGGGCTGGCCACTATGGCTACACCTTC
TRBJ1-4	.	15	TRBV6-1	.	CASLGGLCTNEKLFF	TGTGCCAGCTTGGGCGGTCTCTGTACCAATGAAAAACTGTTTTTT
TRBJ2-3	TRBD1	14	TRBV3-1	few	CASSQGQGGDTQYF	TGTGCCAGCAGCCAGGGACAGGGAGGAGATACGCAGTATTTT
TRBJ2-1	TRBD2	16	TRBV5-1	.	CASSLAEAGSPNEQFF	TGCGCCAGCAGCTTGGCCGAAGCGGGATCCCCCAATGAGCAGTTCTTC
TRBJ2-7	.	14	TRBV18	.	CASSPLLNTYEQYF	TGTGCCAGCTCACCCCTACTGAATACCTACGAGCAGTACTTC
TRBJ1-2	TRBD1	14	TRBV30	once	CAWSPGQPNYGYTF	TGTGCCTGGAGTCCGGGACAGCCAAACTATGGCTACACCTTC
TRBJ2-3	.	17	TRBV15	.	CATSRGGALKITDTQYF	TGTGCCACCAGCAGAGGAGGGGCCCTAAAGATCACAGATACGCAGTATTTT
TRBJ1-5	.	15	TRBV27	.	CASSSDTALDQPQHF	TGTGCCAGCAGTTCGGACACCGCGTTAGATCAGCCCCAGCATTTT
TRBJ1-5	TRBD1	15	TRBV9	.	CASSVDGQDNQPQHF	TGTGCCAGCAGCGTAGACGGACAGGACAATCAGCCCCAGCATTTT
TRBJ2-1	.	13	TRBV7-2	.	CASSLRTDNEQFF	TGTGCCAGCAGCTTACGGACGGACAATGAGCAGTTCTTC